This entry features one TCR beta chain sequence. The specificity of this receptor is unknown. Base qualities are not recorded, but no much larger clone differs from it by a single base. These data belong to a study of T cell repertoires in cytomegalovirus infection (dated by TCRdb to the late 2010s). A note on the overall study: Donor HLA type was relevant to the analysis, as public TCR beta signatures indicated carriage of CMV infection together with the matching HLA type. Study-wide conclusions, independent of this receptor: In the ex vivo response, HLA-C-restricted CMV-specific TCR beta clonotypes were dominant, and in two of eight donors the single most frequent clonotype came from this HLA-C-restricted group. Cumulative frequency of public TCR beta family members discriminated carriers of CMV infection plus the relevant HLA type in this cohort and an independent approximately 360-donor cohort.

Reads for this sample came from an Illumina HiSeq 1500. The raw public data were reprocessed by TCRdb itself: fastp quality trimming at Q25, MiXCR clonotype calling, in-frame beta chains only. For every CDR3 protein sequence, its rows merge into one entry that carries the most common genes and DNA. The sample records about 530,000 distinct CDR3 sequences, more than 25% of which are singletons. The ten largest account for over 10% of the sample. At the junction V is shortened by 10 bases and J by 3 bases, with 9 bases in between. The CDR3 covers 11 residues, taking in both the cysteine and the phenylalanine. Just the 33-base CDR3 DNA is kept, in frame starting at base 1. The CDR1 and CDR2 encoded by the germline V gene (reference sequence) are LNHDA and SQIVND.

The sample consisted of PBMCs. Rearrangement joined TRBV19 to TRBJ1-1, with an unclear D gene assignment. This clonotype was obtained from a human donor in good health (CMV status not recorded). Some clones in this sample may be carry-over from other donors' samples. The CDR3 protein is CATLYDTEAFF. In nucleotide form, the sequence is TGTGCCACCCTGTACGACACTGAAGCTTTCTTT.